This is a list of T cell receptor beta chains from one sample in a study of regulatory T cells. Only in-frame clones appear in the TCRdb table, and some are missing; sequencing was by immunoSEQ multiplex PCR. Of some 31,000 clones in the sample, 93% are singletons; the top ten hold around 0.94%. The sequencing sample was made of conventional CD4+ T cells sorted from blood. The receptor source for this set is a child aged 2 to 10 with CD3G deficiency. CDR3s include the opening cysteine and the closing phenylalanine or tryptophan. The order of the fields is D gene, CDR3 length, J gene, clone size, V gene, CDR3 protein, CDR3 DNA. D genes are given only for firm matches. A clone size is listed for some rows: how often the clone was seen (once, few, many), or a class if it is expanded.

TRBD2	15	TRBJ2-2	-	TRBV28	CASNTLAGHTGELFF	TGTGCCAGCAATACCTTAGCGGGGCACACCGGGGAGCTGTTTTTT
TRBD2	17	TRBJ2-3	once	TRBV28	CASSSKGSYSGRYTQYF	TGTGCCAGCAGTTCCAAAGGGAGTTATAGCGGGAGGTATACGCAGTATTTT
TRBD2	14	TRBJ2-5	-	TRBV7-8	CASSDRLARETQYF	TGTGCCAGCAGCGACCGACTAGCGAGAGAGACCCAGTACTTC
-	12	TRBJ2-7	-	TRBV10-3	CAISESYGGPSF	TGTGCCATCAGTGAGTCGTACGGGGGGCCCAGCTTC
-	13	TRBJ1-6	-	TRBV28	CASSSLDLTGLHF	TGTGCCAGCAGTTCTCTGGACCTCACGGGCCTCCACTTT
-	12	TRBJ2-7	-	TRBV18	CASSSDTYEQYF	TGTGCCAGCTCATCCGACACCTACGAGCAGTACTTC
TRBD1	15	TRBJ2-1	-	TRBV19	CASSIVGQGANEQFF	TGTGCCAGTAGTATAGTTGGACAGGGGGCGAATGAGCAGTTCTTC
-	13	TRBJ2-2	-	TRBV28	CASSPTRTGELFF	TGTGCCAGCAGTCCCACTAGAACCGGGGAGCTGTTTTTT
TRBD1	15	TRBJ2-7	once	TRBV28	CASSYRGQHPDEQYF	TGTGCCAGCAGTTACAGGGGGCAGCATCCGGACGAGCAGTACTTC
TRBD1	15	TRBJ1-2	-	TRBV10-3	CAISESGQGAGGYTF	TGTGCCATCAGTGAGTCTGGACAGGGGGCAGGTGGCTACACCTTC
TRBD2	17	TRBJ2-3	-	TRBV7-9	CASSFMGLAGSTDTQYF	TGTGCCAGCAGCTTCATGGGACTAGCGGGAAGCACAGATACGCAGTATTTT
-	15	TRBJ2-7	medium-sized	TRBV6-1	CASSTSYRGGYEQYF	TGTGCCAGCAGTACATCCTACAGGGGAGGCTACGAGCAGTACTTC
-	12	TRBJ1-1	once	TRBV11-2	CASSLGVGPAFF	TGTGCCAGCAGCTTAGGGGTAGGTCCCGCTTTCTTT
-	16	TRBJ1-2	-	TRBV11-2	CASSLDSGGSDYGYTF	TGTGCCAGCAGCTTAGATTCCGGGGGCTCGGACTATGGCTACACCTTC
-	14	TRBJ2-2	-	TRBV27	CASSLSTNTGELFF	TGTGCCAGCAGTTTATCCACGAACACCGGGGAGCTGTTTTTT
-	16	TRBJ2-1	-	TRBV5-1	CASSLGGQFAYNEQFF	TGCGCCAGCAGCTTGGGCGGCCAGTTCGCCTACAATGAGCAGTTCTTC
-	13	TRBJ2-7	-	TRBV28	CASSSVMGFEQYF	TGTGCCAGCAGCTCAGTCATGGGATTCGAGCAGTACTTC
-	13	TRBJ2-1	-	TRBV10-3	CATARVSYNEQFF	TGTGCCACCGCGAGGGTCTCCTACAATGAGCAGTTCTTC
TRBD1	13	TRBJ1-5	-	TRBV28	CASSRGRNQPQHF	TGTGCCAGCAGCAGGGGGCGCAATCAGCCCCAGCATTTT
-	14	TRBJ2-3	-	TRBV28	CASSLEIVTDTQYF	TGTGCCAGCAGTTTAGAAATTGTCACAGATACGCAGTATTTT
TRBD1	13	TRBJ1-2	-	TRBV19	CASSTRGTAFYTF	TGTGCCAGTAGTACCCGGGGGACAGCTTTCTACACCTTC
-	13	TRBJ1-2	-	TRBV10-3	CAISERDTYGYTF	TGTGCCATCAGTGAGCGGGACACCTATGGCTACACCTTC
TRBD2	15	TRBJ2-1	-	TRBV7-9	CASSLPSGRKNEQFF	TGTGCCAGCAGCTTACCTAGCGGGAGGAAAAATGAGCAGTTCTTC
-	12	TRBJ2-5	-	TRBV5-1	CASSFFGETQYF	TGCGCCAGCAGCTTTTTTGGCGAGACCCAGTACTTC
TRBD1	14	TRBJ2-3	once	TRBV28	CASRPGQGSDTQYF	TGTGCCAGTCGACCGGGACAGGGGTCAGATACGCAGTATTTT
-	16	TRBJ1-2	-	TRBV6-1	CASSEHRANPNYGYTF	TGTGCCAGCAGTGAACATAGAGCGAACCCTAACTATGGCTACACCTTC
TRBD2	15	TRBJ2-7	once	TRBV28	CASSSPTSGSYEQYF	TGTGCCAGCAGTTCCCCGACTAGCGGGAGCTACGAGCAGTACTTC
-	15	TRBJ1-2	-	TRBV6-1	CASSYLSVDNYGYTF	TGTGCCAGCAGCTACCTATCGGTGGATAACTATGGCTACACCTTC
-	13	TRBJ2-7	once	TRBV6-1	CASGVEAVAGQYF	TGTGCCAGCGGGGTCGAGGCGGTGGCTGGGCAGTACTTC
TRBD1	14	TRBJ1-5	-	TRBV6-1	CASSVNRGKEPQHF	TGTGCCAGCAGTGTAAACAGGGGCAAGGAGCCCCAGCATTTT
TRBD2	15	TRBJ2-3	-	TRBV5-1	CASSFLAGDTDTQYF	TGCGCCAGCAGCTTTTTAGCGGGAGACACAGATACGCAGTATTTT
-	15	TRBJ2-1	-	TRBV11-2	CASSLDRPSYNEQFF	TGTGCCAGCAGCTTAGATCGACCTAGTTACAATGAGCAGTTCTTC
-	14	TRBJ2-7	-	TRBV28	CASSFAGAGAEQYF	TGTGCCAGCAGTTTTGCGGGCGCGGGCGCCGAGCAGTACTTC
-	13	TRBJ1-5	-	TRBV6-1	CASSEREDQPQHF	TGTGCCAGCAGTGAACGGGAAGATCAGCCCCAGCATTTT
-	12	TRBJ1-5	few	TRBV28	CAVGQRYQPQHF	TGTGCCGTCGGACAGAGATATCAGCCCCAGCATTTT
TRBD1	15	TRBJ1-4	-	TRBV28	CASSYAGGLGEKLFF	TGTGCCAGCAGTTACGCAGGGGGCCTTGGTGAAAAACTGTTTTTT
TRBD2	14	TRBJ2-7	-	TRBV28	CASRPTSKAYEQYF	TGTGCCAGCAGACCGACTAGCAAAGCCTACGAGCAGTACTTC
TRBD1	17	TRBJ1-1	-	TRBV6-1	CASSETLLQGPNTEAFF	TGTGCCAGCAGTGAAACACTCCTACAGGGGCCGAACACTGAAGCTTTCTTT
TRBD2	15	TRBJ2-7	-	TRBV4-1	CASSRGGLAGDEQYF	TGCGCCAGCAGCCGGGGGGGACTAGCGGGAGACGAGCAGTACTTC
TRBD2	12	TRBJ2-7	-	TRBV28	CASSLAGDEQYF	TGTGCCAGCAGTTTGGCGGGGGACGAGCAGTACTTC
TRBD2	14	TRBJ2-7	-	TRBV6-1	CASREIAGSYEQYF	TGTGCCAGCAGGGAGATAGCGGGTTCCTACGAGCAGTACTTC
-	16	TRBJ1-5	-	TRBV28	CASSAPGGYSNQPQHF	TGTGCCAGCAGTGCCCCCGGAGGGTATAGCAATCAGCCCCAGCATTTT
-	13	TRBJ2-1	-	TRBV10-3	CAISAKLGGEQFF	TGTGCCATCAGCGCAAAACTAGGCGGTGAGCAGTTCTTC
-	14	TRBJ1-3	-	TRBV7-9	CASGLGGTGNTIYF	TGTGCCAGCGGGCTTGGGGGAACTGGAAACACCATATATTTT
TRBD1	14	TRBJ1-2	-	TRBV28	CASSLSGTADGYTF	TGTGCCAGCAGTTTGTCGGGGACAGCAGATGGCTACACCTTC
-	14	TRBJ1-4	-	TRBV28	CASSKRQVWEKLFF	TGTGCCAGCAGCAAGCGACAGGTCTGGGAAAAACTGTTTTTT
-	15	TRBJ2-1	once	TRBV28	CASSHTNAPGNEQFF	TGTGCCAGCAGCCACACTAACGCCCCAGGGAATGAGCAGTTCTTC
-	12	TRBJ2-7	-	TRBV28	CASSSRNYEQYF	TGTGCCAGCAGTTCACGTAACTACGAGCAGTACTTC
-	13	TRBJ2-3	-	TRBV7-9	CASSFISGDTQYF	TGTGCCAGCAGCTTTATATCAGGGGATACGCAGTATTTT
-	14	TRBJ1-3	once	TRBV28	CASSLTGSGNTIYF	TGTGCCAGCAGTTTAACAGGGTCTGGAAACACCATATATTTT